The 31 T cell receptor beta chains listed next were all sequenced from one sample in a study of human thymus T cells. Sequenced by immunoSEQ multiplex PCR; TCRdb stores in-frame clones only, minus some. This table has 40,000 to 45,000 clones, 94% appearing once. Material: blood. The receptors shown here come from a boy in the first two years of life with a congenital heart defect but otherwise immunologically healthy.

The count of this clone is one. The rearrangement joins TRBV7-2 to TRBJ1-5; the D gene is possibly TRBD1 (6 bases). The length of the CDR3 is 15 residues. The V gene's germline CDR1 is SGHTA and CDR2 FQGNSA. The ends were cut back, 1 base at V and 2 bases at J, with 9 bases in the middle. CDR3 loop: CASSLVSGGNQPQHF. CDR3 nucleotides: TGTGCCAGCAGCTTAGTATCAGGGGGCAATCAGCCCCAGCATTTT.

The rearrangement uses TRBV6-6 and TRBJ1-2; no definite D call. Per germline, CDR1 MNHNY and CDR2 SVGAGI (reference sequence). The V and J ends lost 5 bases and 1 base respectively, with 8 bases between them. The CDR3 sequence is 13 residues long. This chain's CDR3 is CASSGHFNYGYTF. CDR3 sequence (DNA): TGTGCCAGCAGTGGCCACTTTAACTATGGCTACACCTTC.

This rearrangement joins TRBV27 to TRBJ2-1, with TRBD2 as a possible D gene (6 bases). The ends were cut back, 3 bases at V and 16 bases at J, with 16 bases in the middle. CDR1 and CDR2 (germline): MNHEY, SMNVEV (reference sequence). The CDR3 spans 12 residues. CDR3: CASSLRGREVFF. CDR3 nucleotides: TGTGCCAGCAGTTTGAGGGGCAGGGAGGTTTTCTTC.

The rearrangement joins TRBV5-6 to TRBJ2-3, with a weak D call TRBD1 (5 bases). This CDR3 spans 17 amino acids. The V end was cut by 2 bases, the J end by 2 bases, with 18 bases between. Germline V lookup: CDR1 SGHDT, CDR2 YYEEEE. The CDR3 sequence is CASSFRTLTAATDTQYF. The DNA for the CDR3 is TGTGCCAGCAGCTTTAGAACCCTGACAGCCGCCACAGATACGCAGTATTTT.

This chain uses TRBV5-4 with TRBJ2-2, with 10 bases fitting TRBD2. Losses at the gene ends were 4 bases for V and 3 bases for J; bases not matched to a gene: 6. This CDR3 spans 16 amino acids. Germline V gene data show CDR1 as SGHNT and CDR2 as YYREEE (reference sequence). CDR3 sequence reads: CASSQRGGQYTGELFF. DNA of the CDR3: TGTGCCAGCAGCCAGCGGGGGGGCCAGTACACCGGGGAGCTGTTTTTT.

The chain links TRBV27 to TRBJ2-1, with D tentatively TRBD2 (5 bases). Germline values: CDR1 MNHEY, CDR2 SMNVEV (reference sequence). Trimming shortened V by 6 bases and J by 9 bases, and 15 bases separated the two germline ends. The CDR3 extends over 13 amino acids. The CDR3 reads CASRIFLAGEQFF. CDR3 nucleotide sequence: TGTGCCAGCAGGATCTTCTTGGCGGGTGAGCAGTTCTTC.

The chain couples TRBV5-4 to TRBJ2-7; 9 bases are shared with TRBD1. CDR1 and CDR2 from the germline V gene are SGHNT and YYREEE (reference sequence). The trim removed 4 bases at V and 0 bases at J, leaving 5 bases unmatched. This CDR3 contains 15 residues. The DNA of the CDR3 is TGTGCCAGCAGCCCTGGGACAGGGCCCTCCTACGAGCAGTACTTC. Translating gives CASSPGTGPSYEQYF.

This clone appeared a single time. The CDR3: CASSQDSKGLAGGYEQYF. For the CDR3, the DNA is TGTGCCAGCAGCCAAGATTCAAAGGGACTAGCGGGGGGCTACGAGCAGTACTTC. The chain recombines TRBV4-2 with TRBJ2-7, with 15 bases fitting TRBD2. Unmatched junction bases numbered 6, after V lost 0 bases and J lost 3 bases. From germline, CDR1 is LGHNA and CDR2 YNFKEQ. CDR3 size: 18 residues.

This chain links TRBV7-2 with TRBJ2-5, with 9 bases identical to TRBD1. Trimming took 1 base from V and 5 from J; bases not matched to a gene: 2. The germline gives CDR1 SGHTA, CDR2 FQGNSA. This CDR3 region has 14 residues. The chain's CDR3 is CASSLDRGRETQYF. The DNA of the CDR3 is TGTGCCAGCAGCTTAGACAGGGGGCGGGAGACCCAGTACTTC.

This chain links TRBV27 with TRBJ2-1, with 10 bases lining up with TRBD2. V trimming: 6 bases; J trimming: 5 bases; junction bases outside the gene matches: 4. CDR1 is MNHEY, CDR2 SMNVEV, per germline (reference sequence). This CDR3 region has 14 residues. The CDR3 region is CASRQRGGDNEQFF. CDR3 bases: TGTGCCAGCAGACAGCGGGGGGGAGACAATGAGCAGTTCTTC.

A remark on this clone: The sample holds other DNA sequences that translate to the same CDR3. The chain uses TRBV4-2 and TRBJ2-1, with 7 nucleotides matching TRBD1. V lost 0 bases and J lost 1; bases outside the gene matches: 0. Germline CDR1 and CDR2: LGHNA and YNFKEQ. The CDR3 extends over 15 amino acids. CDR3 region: CASSQDRGSYNEQFF. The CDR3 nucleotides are TGTGCCAGCAGCCAAGACAGGGGGTCCTACAATGAGCAGTTCTTC.

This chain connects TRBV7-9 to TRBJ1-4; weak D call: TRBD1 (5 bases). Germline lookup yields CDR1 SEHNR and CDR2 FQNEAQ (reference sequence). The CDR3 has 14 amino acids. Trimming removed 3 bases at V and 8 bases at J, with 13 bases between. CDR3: CASSFGQGREKLFF. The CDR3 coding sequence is TGTGCCAGCAGCTTTGGCCAGGGAAGAGAAAAACTGTTTTTT.

CDR3 in DNA: TGTGCCATCAGTCGGGACTACTACGAGCAGTACTTC. This codes for CAISRDYYEQYF. V is TRBV10-3 and J is TRBJ2-7, with 7 bases lining up with TRBD2. The CDR3 covers 12 residues. Germline lookup yields CDR1 ENHRY and CDR2 SYGVKD. V trimming: 5 bases; J trimming: 3 bases; junction bases outside the gene matches: 1.

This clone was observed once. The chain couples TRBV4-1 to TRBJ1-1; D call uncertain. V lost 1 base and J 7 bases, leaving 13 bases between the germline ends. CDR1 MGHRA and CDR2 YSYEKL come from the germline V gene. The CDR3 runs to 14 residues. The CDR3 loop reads CASSQVIRSLEAFF. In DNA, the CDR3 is TGCGCCAGCAGCCAAGTTATACGATCCCTTGAAGCTTTCTTT.

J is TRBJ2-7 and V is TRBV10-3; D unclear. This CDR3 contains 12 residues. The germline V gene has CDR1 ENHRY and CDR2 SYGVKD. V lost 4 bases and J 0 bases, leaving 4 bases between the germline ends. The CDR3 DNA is TGTGCCATCAGTGGGAGCTCCTACGAGCAGTACTTC. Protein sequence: CAISGSSYEQYF.

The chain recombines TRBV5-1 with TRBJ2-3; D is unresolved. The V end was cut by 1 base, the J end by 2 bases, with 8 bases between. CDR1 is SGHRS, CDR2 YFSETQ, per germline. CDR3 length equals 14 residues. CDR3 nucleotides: TGCGCCAGCAGCTTGACGGCCCTCACAGATACGCAGTATTTT. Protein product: CASSLTALTDTQYF.

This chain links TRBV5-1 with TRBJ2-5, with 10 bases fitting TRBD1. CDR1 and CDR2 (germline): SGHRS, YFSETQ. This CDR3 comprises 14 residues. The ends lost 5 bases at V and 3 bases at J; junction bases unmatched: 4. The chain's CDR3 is CASSRGTGEETQYF. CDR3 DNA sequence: TGCGCCAGCAGTCGCGGGACAGGGGAAGAGACCCAGTACTTC. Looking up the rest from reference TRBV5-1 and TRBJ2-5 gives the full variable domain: KAGVTQTPRYLIKTRGQQVTLSCSPISGHRSVSWYQQTPGQGLQFLFEYFSETQRNKGNFPGRFSGRQFSNSRSEMNVSTLELGDSALYLCASSRGTGEETQYFGPGTRLLVL.

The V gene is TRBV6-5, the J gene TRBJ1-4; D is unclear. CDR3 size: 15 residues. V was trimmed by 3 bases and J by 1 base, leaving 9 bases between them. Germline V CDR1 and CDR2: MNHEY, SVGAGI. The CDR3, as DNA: TGTGCCAGCAGTTATAAGGTCCTAACTAATGAAAAACTGTTTTTT. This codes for CASSYKVLTNEKLFF.

Written as DNA, the CDR3 is TGCGCCAGCAGCCATTCGGGCGACGAGCAGTACTTC. It encodes CASSHSGDEQYF. This sequence joins TRBV4-1 and TRBJ2-7; D gene uncertain. This CDR3 is 12 amino acids long. V lost 3 bases to trimming and J lost 5 bases, with 8 bases between them. CDR1 and CDR2 from the germline V gene are MGHRA and YSYEKL.

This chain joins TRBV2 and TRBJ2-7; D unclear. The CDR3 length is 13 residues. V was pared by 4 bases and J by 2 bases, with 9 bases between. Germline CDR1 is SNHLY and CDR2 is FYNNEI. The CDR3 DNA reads TGTGCCAGCAGTGGGGCCCACCCCTACGAGCAGTACTTC. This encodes CASSGAHPYEQYF.

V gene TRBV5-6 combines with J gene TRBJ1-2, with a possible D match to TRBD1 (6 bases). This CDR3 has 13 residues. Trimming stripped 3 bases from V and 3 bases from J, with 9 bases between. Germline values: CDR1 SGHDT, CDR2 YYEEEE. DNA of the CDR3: TGTGCCAGCAGCTCCGGGACATACTATGGCTACACCTTC. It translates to CASSSGTYYGYTF.

The chain's CDR3 is CASSYGGRHEQYF. The CDR3 nucleotides are TGTGCCAGCAGTTACGGGGGTAGACACGAGCAGTACTTC. The chain links TRBV6-5 to TRBJ2-7, with D perhaps TRBD1 or TRBD2 (5 bases each). V shed 2 bases and J shed 5 bases, with 10 bases lying between them. The CDR3 spans 13 residues. CDR1 is MNHEY and CDR2 is SVGAGI in the germline V gene.

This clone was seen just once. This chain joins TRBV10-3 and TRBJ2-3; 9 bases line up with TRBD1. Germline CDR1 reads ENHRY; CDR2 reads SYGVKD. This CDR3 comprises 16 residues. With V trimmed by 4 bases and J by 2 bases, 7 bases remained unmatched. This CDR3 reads CAISGRDREITDTQYF. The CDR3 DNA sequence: TGTGCCATCAGTGGACGGGACAGGGAAATCACAGATACGCAGTATTTT.

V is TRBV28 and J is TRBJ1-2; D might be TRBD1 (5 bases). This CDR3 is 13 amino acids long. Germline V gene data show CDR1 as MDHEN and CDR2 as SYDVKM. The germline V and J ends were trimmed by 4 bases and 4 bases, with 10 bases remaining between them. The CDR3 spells CASSYPRAYGYTF. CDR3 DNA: TGTGCCAGCAGTTACCCCAGGGCCTATGGCTACACCTTC.

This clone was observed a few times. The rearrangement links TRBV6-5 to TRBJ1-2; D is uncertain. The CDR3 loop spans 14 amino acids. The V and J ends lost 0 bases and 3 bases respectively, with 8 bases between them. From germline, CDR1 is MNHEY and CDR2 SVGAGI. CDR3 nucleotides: TGTGCCAGCAGTTACTCGATTGAGGACTATGGCTACACCTTC. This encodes CASSYSIEDYGYTF.

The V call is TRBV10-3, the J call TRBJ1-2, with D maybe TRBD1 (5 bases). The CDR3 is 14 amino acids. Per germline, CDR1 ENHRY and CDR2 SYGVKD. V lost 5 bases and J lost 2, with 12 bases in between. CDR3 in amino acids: CAISKGGQNYGYTF. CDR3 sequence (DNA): TGTGCCATCAGTAAAGGCGGACAAAACTATGGCTACACCTTC.

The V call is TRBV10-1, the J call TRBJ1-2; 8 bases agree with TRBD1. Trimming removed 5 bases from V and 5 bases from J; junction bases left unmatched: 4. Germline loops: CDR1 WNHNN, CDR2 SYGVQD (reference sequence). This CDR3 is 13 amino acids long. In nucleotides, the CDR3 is TGCGCCAGCAGTCGGACAGGGCAATATGGCTACACCTTC. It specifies CASSRTGQYGYTF.

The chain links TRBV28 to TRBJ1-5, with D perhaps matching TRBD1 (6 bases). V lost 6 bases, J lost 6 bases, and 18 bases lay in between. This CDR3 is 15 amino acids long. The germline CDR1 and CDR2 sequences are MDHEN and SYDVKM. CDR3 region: CASRPGGARGQPQHF. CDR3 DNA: TGTGCCAGCAGACCTGGGGGGGCGCGAGGTCAGCCCCAGCATTTT. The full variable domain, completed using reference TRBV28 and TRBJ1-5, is DVKVTQSSRYLVKRTGEKVFLECVQDMDHENMFWYRQDPGLGLRLIYFSYDVKMKEKGDIPEGYSVSREKKERFSLILESASTNQTSMYLCASRPGGARGQPQHFGDGTRLSIL.

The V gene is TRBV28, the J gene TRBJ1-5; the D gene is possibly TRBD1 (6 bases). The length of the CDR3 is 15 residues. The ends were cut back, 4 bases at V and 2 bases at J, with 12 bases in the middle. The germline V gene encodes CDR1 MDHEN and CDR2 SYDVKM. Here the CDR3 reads CASSSYHRGNQPQHF. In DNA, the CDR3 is TGTGCCAGCAGTTCCTATCACAGGGGCAATCAGCCCCAGCATTTT. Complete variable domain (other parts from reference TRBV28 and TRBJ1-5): DVKVTQSSRYLVKRTGEKVFLECVQDMDHENMFWYRQDPGLGLRLIYFSYDVKMKEKGDIPEGYSVSREKKERFSLILESASTNQTSMYLCASSSYHRGNQPQHFGDGTRLSIL.

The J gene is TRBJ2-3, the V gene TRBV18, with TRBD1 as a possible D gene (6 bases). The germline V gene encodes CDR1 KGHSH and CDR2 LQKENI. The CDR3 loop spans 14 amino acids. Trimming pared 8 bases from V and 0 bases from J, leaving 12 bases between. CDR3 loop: CASQRGISTDTQYF. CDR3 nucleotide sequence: TGTGCCAGCCAAAGGGGGATTAGCACAGATACGCAGTATTTT.

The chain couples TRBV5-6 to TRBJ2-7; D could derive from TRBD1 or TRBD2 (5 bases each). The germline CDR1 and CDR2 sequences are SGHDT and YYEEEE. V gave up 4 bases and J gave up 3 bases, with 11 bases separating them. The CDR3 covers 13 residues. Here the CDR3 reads CASSRGRRYEQYF. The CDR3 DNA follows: TGTGCCAGCAGCAGGGGACGCCGCTACGAGCAGTACTTC.